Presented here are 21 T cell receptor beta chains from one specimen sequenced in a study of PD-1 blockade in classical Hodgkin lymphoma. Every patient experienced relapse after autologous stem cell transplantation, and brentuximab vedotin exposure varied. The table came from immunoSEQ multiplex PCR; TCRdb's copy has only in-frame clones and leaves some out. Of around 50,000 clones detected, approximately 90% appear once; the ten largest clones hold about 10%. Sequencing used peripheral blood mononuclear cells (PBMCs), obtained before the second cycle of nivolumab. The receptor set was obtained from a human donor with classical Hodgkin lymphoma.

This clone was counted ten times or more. CDR3 protein: CASSQPSTGTEQYF. The CDR3 region has the DNA TGCGCCAGCAGCCAACCCTCGACAGGGACCGAGCAGTACTTC. This chain connects TRBV4-1 to TRBJ2-7; 7 bases align to TRBD1. With 2 bases clipped from V and 6 bases from J, the junction kept 7 bases outside the gene matches. CDR3 length: 14 amino acids. Germline V gives CDR1 MGHRA, CDR2 YSYEKL.

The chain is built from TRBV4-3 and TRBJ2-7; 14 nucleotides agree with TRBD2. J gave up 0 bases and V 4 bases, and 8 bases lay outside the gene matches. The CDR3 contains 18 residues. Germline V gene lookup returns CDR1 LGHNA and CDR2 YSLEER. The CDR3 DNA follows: TGCGCCAGCAGCCTAAGGTTGGGACTAGCGGGAGACTCCTACGAGCAGTACTTC. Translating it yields CASSLRLGLAGDSYEQYF.

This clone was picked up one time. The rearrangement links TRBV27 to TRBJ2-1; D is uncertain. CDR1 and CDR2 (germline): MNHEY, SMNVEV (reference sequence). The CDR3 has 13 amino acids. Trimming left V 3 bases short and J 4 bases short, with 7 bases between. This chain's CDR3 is CASSLTTYNEQFF. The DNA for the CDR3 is TGTGCCAGCAGTTTGACCACATACAATGAGCAGTTCTTC.

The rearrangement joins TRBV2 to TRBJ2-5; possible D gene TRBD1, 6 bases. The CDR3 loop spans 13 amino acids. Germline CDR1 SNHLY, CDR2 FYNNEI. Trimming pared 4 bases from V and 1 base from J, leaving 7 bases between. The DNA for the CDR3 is TGTGCCAGCAGTGGACAGGCCCAAGAGACCCAGTACTTC. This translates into CASSGQAQETQYF.

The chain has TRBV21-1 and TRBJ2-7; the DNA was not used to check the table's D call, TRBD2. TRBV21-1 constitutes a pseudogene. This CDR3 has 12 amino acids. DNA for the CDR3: TGTGCCATCCCTCTCCGGGGATACGAGCAGTACTTC. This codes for CAIPLRGYEQYF.

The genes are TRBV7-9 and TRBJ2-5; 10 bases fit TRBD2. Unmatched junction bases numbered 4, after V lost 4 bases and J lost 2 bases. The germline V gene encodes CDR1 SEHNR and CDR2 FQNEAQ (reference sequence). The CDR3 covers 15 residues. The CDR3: CASSWASGGQETQYF. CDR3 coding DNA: TGTGCCAGCAGCTGGGCTAGCGGGGGACAAGAGACCCAGTACTTC.

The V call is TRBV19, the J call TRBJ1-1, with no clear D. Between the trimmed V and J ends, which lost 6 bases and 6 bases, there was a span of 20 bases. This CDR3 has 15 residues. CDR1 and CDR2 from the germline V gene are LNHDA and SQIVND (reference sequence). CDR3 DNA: TGTGCCAGTAGACCCCTGGCGGGCCGGGGTGCTGAAGCTTTCTTT. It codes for CASRPLAGRGAEAFF.

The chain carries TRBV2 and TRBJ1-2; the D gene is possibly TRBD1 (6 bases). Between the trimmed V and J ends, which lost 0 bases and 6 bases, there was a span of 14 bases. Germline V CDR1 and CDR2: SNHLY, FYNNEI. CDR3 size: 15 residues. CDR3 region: CASSEAAGRGDGYTF. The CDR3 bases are TGTGCCAGCAGTGAAGCGGCCGGCAGGGGAGATGGCTACACCTTC.

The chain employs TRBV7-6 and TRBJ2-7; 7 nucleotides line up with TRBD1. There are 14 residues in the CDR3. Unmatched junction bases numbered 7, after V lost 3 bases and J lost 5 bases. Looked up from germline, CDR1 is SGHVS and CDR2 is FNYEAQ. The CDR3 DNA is TGTGCCAGCAGCTTCTTACAGGGGCTCGACGAGCAGTACTTC. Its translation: CASSFLQGLDEQYF. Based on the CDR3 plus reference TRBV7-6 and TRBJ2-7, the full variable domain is GAGVSQSPRYKVTKRGQDVALRCDPISGHVSLYWYRQALGQGPEFLTYFNYEAQQDKSGLPNDRFSAERPEGSISTLTIQRTEQRDSAMYRCASSFLQGLDEQYFGPGTRLTVT.

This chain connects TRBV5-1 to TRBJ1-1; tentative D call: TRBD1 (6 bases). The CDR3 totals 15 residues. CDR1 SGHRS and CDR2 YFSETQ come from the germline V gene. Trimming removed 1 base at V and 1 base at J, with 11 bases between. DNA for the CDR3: TGCGCCAGCAGCTTGCCAGCGGGGGCGAACACTGAAGCTTTCTTT. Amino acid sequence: CASSLPAGANTEAFF.

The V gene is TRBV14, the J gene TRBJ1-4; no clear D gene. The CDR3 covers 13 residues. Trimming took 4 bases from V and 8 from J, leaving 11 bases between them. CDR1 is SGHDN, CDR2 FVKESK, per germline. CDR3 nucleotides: TGTGCCAGCAGCCCCGGGGTATTGGAAAAACTGTTTTTT. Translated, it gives CASSPGVLEKLFF.

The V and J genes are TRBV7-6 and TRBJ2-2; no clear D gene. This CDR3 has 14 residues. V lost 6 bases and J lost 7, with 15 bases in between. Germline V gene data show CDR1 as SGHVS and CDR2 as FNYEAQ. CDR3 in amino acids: CASSHFKGNGELFF. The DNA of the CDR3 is TGTGCCAGCAGTCATTTCAAGGGAAACGGGGAGCTGTTTTTT. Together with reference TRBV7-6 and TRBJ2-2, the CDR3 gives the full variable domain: GAGVSQSPRYKVTKRGQDVALRCDPISGHVSLYWYRQALGQGPEFLTYFNYEAQQDKSGLPNDRFSAERPEGSISTLTIQRTEQRDSAMYRCASSHFKGNGELFFGEGSRLTVL.

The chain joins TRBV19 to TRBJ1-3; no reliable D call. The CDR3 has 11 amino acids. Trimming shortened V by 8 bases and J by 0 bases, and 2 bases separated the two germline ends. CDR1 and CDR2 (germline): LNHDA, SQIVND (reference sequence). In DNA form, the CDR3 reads TGTGCCAGTCCCTCTGGAAACACCATATATTTT. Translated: CASPSGNTIYF.

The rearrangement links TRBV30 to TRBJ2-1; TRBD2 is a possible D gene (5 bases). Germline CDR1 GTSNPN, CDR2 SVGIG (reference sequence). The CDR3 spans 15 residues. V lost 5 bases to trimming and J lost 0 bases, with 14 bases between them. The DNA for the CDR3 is TGTGCCTGGCTCTCCGGGGAAAACTCCTACAATGAGCAGTTCTTC. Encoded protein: CAWLSGENSYNEQFF.

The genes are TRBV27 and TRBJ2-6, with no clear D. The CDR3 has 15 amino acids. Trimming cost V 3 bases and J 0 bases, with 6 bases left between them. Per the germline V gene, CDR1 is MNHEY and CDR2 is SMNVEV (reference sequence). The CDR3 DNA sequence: TGTGCCAGCAGTTTGGGTAGCTCTGGGGCCAACGTCCTGACTTTC. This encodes CASSLGSSGANVLTF.

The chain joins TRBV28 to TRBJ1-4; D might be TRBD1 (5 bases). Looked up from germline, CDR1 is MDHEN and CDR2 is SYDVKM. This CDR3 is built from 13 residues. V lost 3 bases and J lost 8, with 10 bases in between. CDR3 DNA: TGTGCCAGCAGTTTGGGGCAGGAAGAAAAACTGTTTTTT. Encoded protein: CASSLGQEEKLFF.

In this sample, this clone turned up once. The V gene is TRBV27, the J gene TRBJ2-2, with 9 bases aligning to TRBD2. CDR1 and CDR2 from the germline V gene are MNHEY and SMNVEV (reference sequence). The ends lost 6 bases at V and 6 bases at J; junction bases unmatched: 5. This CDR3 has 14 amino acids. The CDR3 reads CASSILAGPGELFF. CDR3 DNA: TGTGCCAGCAGCATACTAGCGGGCCCCGGGGAGCTGTTTTTT.

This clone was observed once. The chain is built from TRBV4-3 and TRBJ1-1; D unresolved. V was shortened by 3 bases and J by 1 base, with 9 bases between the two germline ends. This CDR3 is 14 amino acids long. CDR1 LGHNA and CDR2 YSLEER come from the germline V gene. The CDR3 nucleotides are TGCGCCAGCAGCCATATCAGGAGGAACACTGAAGCTTTCTTT. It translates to CASSHIRRNTEAFF.

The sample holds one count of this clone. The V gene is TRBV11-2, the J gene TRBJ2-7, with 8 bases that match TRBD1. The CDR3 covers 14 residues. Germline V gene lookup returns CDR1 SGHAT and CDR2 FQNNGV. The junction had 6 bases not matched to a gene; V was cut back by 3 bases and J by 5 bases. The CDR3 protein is CASSFDRGSHEQYF. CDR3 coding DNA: TGTGCCAGCAGCTTCGACAGGGGATCCCACGAGCAGTACTTC.

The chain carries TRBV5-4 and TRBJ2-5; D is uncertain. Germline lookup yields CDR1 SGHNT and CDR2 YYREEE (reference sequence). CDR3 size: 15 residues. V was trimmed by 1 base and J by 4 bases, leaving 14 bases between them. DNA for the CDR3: TGTGCCAGCAGCTTGCGTCCTGCCCCCGGAGAGACCCAGTACTTC. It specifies CASSLRPAPGETQYF.

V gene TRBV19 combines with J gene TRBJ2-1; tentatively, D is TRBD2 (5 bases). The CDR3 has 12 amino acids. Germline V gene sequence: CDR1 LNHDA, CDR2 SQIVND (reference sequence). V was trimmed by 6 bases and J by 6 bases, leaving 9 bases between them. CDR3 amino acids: CASRRVPNEQFF. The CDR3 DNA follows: TGTGCCAGTAGGAGGGTTCCCAATGAGCAGTTCTTC.